This passage covers 19 T cell receptor beta chains from one sample sequenced in a study of beta chain features in type 1 diabetes listed by TCRdb under 2018. Summary of the overall study and its limitations: In all four CD4+ subsets, TCRB CDR3 length was moderately but significantly shorter in type 1 diabetes patients.

Which antigens these TCRs recognize remains unknown. The receptor library was made with the immunoSEQ multiplex PCR assay. The entire isolated RNA was reverse transcribed using the High Capacity cDNA Reverse Transcription Kit, and thus expressed TCRB transcripts were sequenced. Here the immuneACCESS table is served through TCRdb, limited to in-frame sequences with V and J called. Missing clones are a known gap in these copies; in checked studies unresolved V genes cover under half, and the rest lacks a known reason. This sample holds under 130,000 clones; 25% to 35% were observed only once. Clones ranked in the top ten supply 0.5% to 0.6% of the sample. Sequences were obtained from central memory CD4+ T cells from blood. The receptors come from a young woman with type 1 diabetes.

This clone has only a few counts. The rearrangement uses TRBV7-6 and TRBJ2-4, with D perhaps TRBD2 (6 bases). V lost 4 bases to trimming and J lost 7 bases, with 17 bases between them. Germline V gene data show CDR1 as SGHVS and CDR2 as FNYEAQ. The CDR3 length is 15 residues. The CDR3 nucleotides read TGTGCCAGCAGCTCCTTGCGGGGCAAGGGCAACATTCAGTACTTC. Its protein product is CASSSLRGKGNIQYF.

V is TRBV19 and J is TRBJ1-2; D might be TRBD1 (5 bases). CDR1 is LNHDA and CDR2 is SQIVND in the germline V gene (reference sequence). V gave up 6 bases and J gave up 0 bases, with 11 bases separating them. This CDR3 is 14 amino acids long. The CDR3 sequence: CASSADKTNYGYTF. CDR3 coding DNA: TGTGCCAGTAGCGCGGACAAAACTAACTATGGCTACACCTTC.

This chain's CDR3 is CASSLVLAGGLNEQFF. The CDR3 DNA is TGTGCCAGTAGTCTAGTGTTGGCGGGAGGGCTTAATGAGCAGTTCTTC. V is TRBV19 and J is TRBJ2-1; 9 bases fit TRBD2. Germline CDR1 LNHDA, CDR2 SQIVND (reference sequence). The CDR3 runs to 16 residues. V dropped 5 bases and J dropped 7; count of bases not matched to a gene: 12.

This clone was detected only a few times. The chain joins TRBV5-1 to TRBJ1-1; tentative D call: TRBD1 (5 bases). CDR3 length equals 15 residues. Germline V gene data show CDR1 as SGHRS and CDR2 as YFSETQ. Trimming took off 3 bases at V and 0 bases at J, with 12 bases between the two ends. Written as DNA, the CDR3 is TGCGCCAGCAGCTGGGGGGGAACAGTGAACACTGAAGCTTTCTTT. Translating it yields CASSWGGTVNTEAFF.

The chain joins TRBV6-5 to TRBJ2-3, with D tentatively TRBD1 (5 bases). Germline V gene sequence: CDR1 MNHEY, CDR2 SVGAGI. V lost 6 bases and J 7 bases, leaving 11 bases between the germline ends. The CDR3 runs to 12 residues. DNA for the CDR3: TGTGCCAGCAGCCTTGACAGATATACGCAGTATTTT. Protein sequence: CASSLDRYTQYF.

The chain employs TRBV7-2 and TRBJ1-6, with D perhaps TRBD1 (6 bases). Germline V gives CDR1 SGHTA, CDR2 FQGNSA. Deletions cut 4 bases from V and 7 bases from J, with 17 bases between. The length of the CDR3 is 16 residues. As DNA, the CDR3 is TGTGCCAGCAGCTCCCCTGCAGGGGCAGGAAATTCACCCCTCCACTTT. It codes for CASSSPAGAGNSPLHF.

This rearrangement joins TRBV7-2 to TRBJ2-1; maybe TRBD2 (5 bases). V was pared by 7 bases and J by 1 base, with 11 bases between. CDR3 length: 14 amino acids. Germline V gene lookup returns CDR1 SGHTA and CDR2 FQGNSA. CDR3 in DNA: TGTGCCAGCACCACAGCGGTATCCTACAATGAGCAGTTCTTC. This codes for CASTTAVSYNEQFF.

The V and J genes are TRBV29-1 and TRBJ2-1; the match to TRBD1 covers 9 bases. V shed 6 bases and J 0 bases; nucleotides not matched to a gene: 3. Germline V gene lookup returns CDR1 SQVTM and CDR2 ANQGSEA. The length of the CDR3 is 14 residues. The chain's CDR3 is CSVRQGGSYNEQFF. CDR3 nucleotide sequence: TGCAGCGTCCGACAGGGGGGCTCCTACAATGAGCAGTTCTTC.

The V gene is TRBV5-1, the J gene TRBJ2-2; a possible D gene is TRBD1 (6 bases). The V and J ends lost 4 bases and 2 bases respectively, with 12 bases between them. Germline CDR1 reads SGHRS; CDR2 reads YFSETQ. The CDR3 has 15 amino acids. CDR3 amino acids: CASSVGQTNTGELFF. The DNA of the CDR3 is TGCGCCAGCAGCGTCGGACAGACCAACACCGGGGAGCTGTTTTTT. Full variable domain (remainder filled in from reference TRBV5-1 and TRBJ2-2): KAGVTQTPRYLIKTRGQQVTLSCSPISGHRSVSWYQQTPGQGLQFLFEYFSETQRNKGNFPGRFSGRQFSNSRSEMNVSTLELGDSALYLCASSVGQTNTGELFFGEGSRLTVL.

V usage is TRBV6-1 and J usage is TRBJ2-2; a weak D match, TRBD2 (7 bases). Germline lookup yields CDR1 MNHNS and CDR2 SASEGT. The CDR3 has 15 residues. Trimming took off 5 bases at V and 2 bases at J, with 12 bases between the two ends. CDR3 protein: CASSLGGLNTGELFF. The CDR3 nucleotides read TGTGCCAGCAGTCTGGGGGGGCTTAACACCGGGGAGCTGTTTTTT.

In this sample, this clone turned up a few times. V is TRBV18 and J is TRBJ1-2; possible D gene TRBD1, 6 bases. The V and J ends lost 1 base and 6 bases respectively, with 18 bases between them. This CDR3 comprises 16 residues. Germline CDR1 is KGHSH and CDR2 is LQKENI. The CDR3: CASSPRATGRKDGYTF. The CDR3 DNA reads as TGTGCCAGCTCACCACGGGCAACAGGGAGAAAAGATGGCTACACCTTC.

There are many counts of this clone. V is TRBV20-1 and J is TRBJ2-1; no clear D gene. This CDR3 has 11 amino acids. CDR1 is DFQATT and CDR2 is SNEGSKA in the germline V gene (reference sequence). V lost 3 bases, J lost 8 bases, and 8 bases lay in between. The CDR3 DNA reads as TGCAGTGCTAGTCCGGAGCATGAGCAGTTCTTC. This encodes CSASPEHEQFF.

The chain combines TRBV9 with TRBJ2-5, with TRBD2 as a possible D gene (6 bases). CDR3 length equals 14 residues. Germline V CDR1 and CDR2: SGDLS, YYNGEE. V shed 1 base and J shed 1 base, with 8 bases lying between them. CDR3 sequence (DNA): TGTGCCAGCAGCGTACAGGGAGGCCAAGAGACCCAGTACTTC. The encoded protein is CASSVQGGQETQYF.

This clone has just a few counts. The CDR3, as DNA: TGTGCCATCAGTGATATTAGCGGGAGAGGTGAGCAGTTCTTC. This translates into CAISDISGRGEQFF. The J gene is TRBJ2-1, the V gene TRBV10-3, with 9 bases that match TRBD2. V dropped 3 bases and J dropped 9; count of bases not matched to a gene: 6. In germline, CDR1 is ENHRY, CDR2 SYGVKD. This CDR3 comprises 14 residues.

The chain uses TRBV6-5 and TRBJ1-2; possibly TRBD1 for D (5 bases). In germline, CDR1 is MNHEY, CDR2 SVGAGI. This CDR3 has 14 residues. V gave up 9 bases and J gave up 5 bases, with 19 bases separating them. CDR3 region: CASRKDKALYGYTF. CDR3 DNA sequence: TGTGCCAGTAGAAAGGACAAAGCCCTATATGGCTACACCTTC.

This clone was seen a few times. The chain links TRBV4-3 to TRBJ2-5; TRBD2 is a possible D gene (6 bases). Per the germline V gene, CDR1 is LGHNA and CDR2 is YSLEER. CDR3 length equals 14 residues. Trimming shortened V by 0 bases and J by 8 bases, and 13 bases separated the two germline ends. CDR3 in amino acids: CASSQDSGKDTQYF. The DNA of the CDR3 is TGCGCCAGCAGCCAAGATAGCGGCAAGGATACCCAGTACTTC.

The chain uses TRBV19 and TRBJ1-5; no definite D call. The germline V gene has CDR1 LNHDA and CDR2 SQIVND (reference sequence). V lost 5 bases and J 6 bases, leaving 11 bases between the germline ends. This CDR3 has 13 amino acids. CDR3 nucleotides: TGTGCCAGTAGTTGGCAGGTAGGTCAGCCCCAGCATTTT. Protein sequence: CASSWQVGQPQHF.

The V gene is TRBV18, the J gene TRBJ2-3; weak D call: TRBD2 (5 bases). Germline V gene data show CDR1 as KGHSH and CDR2 as LQKENI. Trimming removed 3 bases from V and 5 bases from J, with 9 bases in between. The CDR3 covers 13 residues. CDR3 bases: TGTGCCAGCTCACCTCCCGAGGGAGATACGCAGTATTTT. Amino acid sequence: CASSPPEGDTQYF.

This chain links TRBV6-5 with TRBJ1-2; tentative D call: TRBD1 (5 bases). CDR1 is MNHEY and CDR2 is SVGAGI in the germline V gene. Trimming pared 10 bases from V and 4 bases from J, leaving 16 bases between. The CDR3 contains 13 residues. CDR3 DNA sequence: TGTGCCACTTCAGGGTTTGGAGCCTATGGCTACACCTTC. Its translation is CATSGFGAYGYTF.